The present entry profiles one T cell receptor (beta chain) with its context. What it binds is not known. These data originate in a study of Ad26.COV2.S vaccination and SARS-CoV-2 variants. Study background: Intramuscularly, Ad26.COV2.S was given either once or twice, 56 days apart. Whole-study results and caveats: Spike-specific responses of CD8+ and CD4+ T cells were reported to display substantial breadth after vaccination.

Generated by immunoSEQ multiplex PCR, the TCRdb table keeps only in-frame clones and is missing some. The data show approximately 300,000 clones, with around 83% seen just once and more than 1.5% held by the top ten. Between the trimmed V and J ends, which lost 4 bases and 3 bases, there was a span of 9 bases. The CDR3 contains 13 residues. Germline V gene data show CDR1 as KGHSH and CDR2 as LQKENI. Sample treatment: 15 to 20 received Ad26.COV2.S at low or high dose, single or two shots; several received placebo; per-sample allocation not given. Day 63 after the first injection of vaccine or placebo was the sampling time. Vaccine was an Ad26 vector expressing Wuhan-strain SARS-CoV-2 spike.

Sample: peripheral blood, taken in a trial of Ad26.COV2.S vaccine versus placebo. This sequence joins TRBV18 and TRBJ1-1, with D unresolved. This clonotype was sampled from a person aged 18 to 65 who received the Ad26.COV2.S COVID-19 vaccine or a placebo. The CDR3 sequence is CASSRSLDTEAFF. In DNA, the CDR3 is TGTGCCAGCTCACGTTCCCTCGACACTGAAGCTTTCTTT.